This T cell receptor (beta chain) was found in a study of T cells in Graves' hyperthyroidism and ophthalmopathy. Amplified TCR beta CDR3 regions derived from RNA transcripts. A set of HTBI primers served as the primers for a first-round RT-PCR of the TCR CDR3. A single record per CDR3 protein comes from TCRdb applying MiXCR to the multiplex PCR reads. The sample yields approximately 560,000 distinct CDR3 sequences, under 60% seen once. As concerns this clonotype: Its ends do not fully match the called genes, so a read error is possible.

Lactation, pregnancy, other autoimmune disease or uncontrolled infection led to exclusion of patients. Germline V gene data show CDR1 as MGHDK and CDR2 as SYGVNS. This CDR3 region has 14 residues. Sample: peripheral blood or thyroid tissue (not recorded which). The chain uses TRBV25-1 and TRBJ1-4; TRBD1 might be the D (5 bases). The sequence was obtained from a woman aged 18-30 years with Graves' hyperthyroidism. The CDR3 nucleotides are TGCGCCAGCAGCTTGGGGCAGCATAATGAAAAACTGTTTTTT. Amino acids: CASSLGQHNEKLFF.